This TCR beta chain appears in the sequencing data of a study of cytomegalovirus exposure and HLA in healthy donors. Method: immunoSEQ multiplex PCR; TCRdb's copy keeps in-frame clones and lacks some. The sample contains 100,000 or so clones, about 85% of which appear only once. The CDR3 is 15 amino acids. The V end lost 1 base, the J end lost 2 bases, and 9 bases lay between the germline ends. The germline CDR1 and CDR2 sequences are SNHLY and FYNNEI. Study results and limitations: In a later analysis, first-cohort TCR clusters were found to tend to co-occur in the 100 to 150 validation repertoires.

Comments on this clone: Its antigen remains unknown.

The gene calls are TRBV2 and TRBJ2-1; no reliable D call. This TCR came from a man aged 18-30 years in good health and CMV-seropositive. The sample was PBMCs. This CDR3 is CASSEGPETYNEQFF. Here the CDR3 DNA reads TGTGCCAGCAGTGAAGGGCCTGAAACCTACAATGAGCAGTTCTTC. Using reference TRBV2 and TRBJ2-1 for the parts outside the CDR3, the full variable domain is EPEVTQTPSHQVTQMGQEVILRCVPISNHLYFYWYRQILGQKVEFLVSFYNNEISEKSEIFDDQFSVERPDGSNFTLKIRSTKLEDSAMYFCASSEGPETYNEQFFGPGTRLTVL.